The entry below gives a single TCR beta chain sequence along with its context. Its antigen remains unidentified. Germline V lookup: CDR1 SGHVS, CDR2 FNYEAQ. The CDR3 covers 15 residues. Losses at the gene ends were 5 bases for V and 3 bases for J; bases not matched to a gene: 6. This entry belongs to a study of EBV T-cell therapy then PD-1 blockade in nasopharyngeal carcinoma. Clones were sequenced by immunoSEQ multiplex PCR, and TCRdb holds only the in-frame ones, with some missing. Of 25,000 or so clones in the sample, about 87% are singletons; the top ten hold approximately 29%. Specified treatment: AdE1-LMPpoly-expanded autologous EBV-specific T-cell therapy followed by anti-PD-1 nivolumab.

The source is a man aged 35 to 55 with nasopharyngeal carcinoma. Specimen: CD8+ T cells from blood, collected at roughly day 65 from a patient whose treatment included autologous EBV-specific T cells and nivolumab. The chain combines TRBV7-6 with TRBJ2-7, with TRBD2 matching over 11 bases. DNA of the CDR3: TGTGCCAGCAGCCCGTACGGACTAGCGGGCTACGAGCAGTACTTC. Protein product: CASSPYGLAGYEQYF.